This TCR beta chain appears in the sequencing data of a study of T-cell reconstitution after alpha-beta-depleted transplantation in children. Whole-study results and caveats: T-cell numbers and diversity, one year after transplant, stemmed largely from T cells that were newly produced. Reports say that about two months after transplant, the alpha-beta T cells came out of several hundred graft clones that had expanded. The study traced high day-60 TCRbeta diversity in some patients to surviving recipient T cells and thymic progenitors.

Unique molecular identifiers tagged the TCRbeta library. TCRdb processed the PCR reads anew with MiXCR; each CDR3 protein has one entry. This sample has approximately 190,000 distinct CDR3 sequences, with approximately 8.4% found just once. This clonotype has just a few counts. Antigen specificity is unknown. The CDR3 extends over 17 amino acids. Trimming cost V 6 bases and J 6 bases; bases outside gene matches: 10. Germline CDR1 and CDR2: SEHNR and FQNEAQ (reference sequence). The J gene is TRBJ2-2, the V gene TRBV7-9, with 13 bases aligning to TRBD2. The source of this sequence is a male patient aged 2-15 years who had a stem cell transplant for acute myeloid leukemia, so the T cells may come from the graft donor. Specimen: PBMCs, mostly from graft donor cells, collected 360 days after TCRalphabeta/CD19-depleted stem cell transplant. CDR3 DNA: TGTGCCAGCAGACCTCGGAGGGGACTAGCGGGATCCGGGGAGCTGTTTTTT. Protein: CASRPRRGLAGSGELFF.